The entry below gives a single T cell receptor beta chain sequence along with its context. Its antigen is undetermined. The record originates from a study of shared clonotypes between healthy human individuals. Study background: The study enrolled a couple of women and three men aged 18 to 49. Three plates were used per donor for CD4 naive, three for CD4 memory, two for CD8 naive and one for CD8 memory.

Profiled with immunoSEQ multiplex PCR; TCRdb holds only in-frame clones, not every one. This table has millions of clones, approximately 92% appearing once. General study points: Memory subsets generally showed lower estimated richness than naive subsets.

The CDR3 spans 14 residues. The V and J ends lost 4 bases and 6 bases respectively, with 15 bases between them. The germline V gene has CDR1 SGHRS and CDR2 YFSETQ. Material for sequencing was naive CD4+ T cells sorted from blood. The subset: CD45RA+ positively selected. The V gene is TRBV5-1, the J gene TRBJ2-3; TRBD2 might be the D (6 bases). This TCR came from a man aged 18 to 30 in good health. This CDR3 is CASSQARDSDTQYF. The DNA of the CDR3 is TGCGCCAGCAGCCAGGCCCGGGACTCGGATACGCAGTATTTT. Using reference TRBV5-1 and TRBJ2-3 for the parts outside the CDR3, the full variable domain is KAGVTQTPRYLIKTRGQQVTLSCSPISGHRSVSWYQQTPGQGLQFLFEYFSETQRNKGNFPGRFSGRQFSNSRSEMNVSTLELGDSALYLCASSQARDSDTQYFGPGTRLTVL.